The 20 T cell receptor beta chains in this list originate from one sample, sequenced in a study of T cells in localized non-small cell lung cancer. The table came from immunoSEQ multiplex PCR; TCRdb's copy has only in-frame clones and leaves some out. The sample lists more than 5,000 clones; around 40% were seen once. The source material was lung tumor tissue, sampled before any cancer treatment. Every receptor here comes from a man aged 35 to 70 with stage III lung adenocarcinoma.

This clone turned up a few times. The rearrangement links TRBV11-3 to TRBJ2-2, with D possibly being TRBD2 (6 bases). There are 14 residues in the CDR3. Trimming cost V 6 bases and J 4 bases, with 12 bases left between them. Germline CDR1 reads SGHNT; CDR2 reads YENEEA. CDR3 loop: CASRLTGVTGELFF. CDR3 bases: TGTGCCAGCAGACTCACGGGGGTCACCGGGGAGCTGTTTTTT.

This clone was recorded a few times. The chain joins TRBV11-3 to TRBJ2-1, with D tentatively TRBD2 (5 bases). CDR3 length equals 14 residues. Trimming pared 2 bases from V and 7 bases from J, leaving 12 bases between. Germline assignment: CDR1 SGHNT and CDR2 YENEEA. The CDR3 loop is CASSLRASGNEQFF. DNA for the CDR3: TGTGCCAGCAGCTTACGGGCTTCGGGGAATGAGCAGTTCTTC.

The chain links TRBV14 to TRBJ1-4; D is undetermined. Looked up from germline, CDR1 is SGHDN and CDR2 is FVKESK. Trimming took 4 bases from V and 5 from J, leaving 8 bases between them. The CDR3 is 13 residues long. The CDR3 bases are TGTGCCAGCAGCCCCGATCACAATGAAAAACTGTTTTTT. It is translated as CASSPDHNEKLFF.

The chain links TRBV19 to TRBJ2-1; D remains unclear. The V end lost 2 bases, the J end lost 5 bases, and 13 bases lay between the germline ends. The length of the CDR3 is 15 residues. The V gene's germline CDR1 is LNHDA and CDR2 SQIVND (reference sequence). CDR3 region: CASSIWARIDNEQFF. The CDR3 nucleotides are TGTGCCAGTAGTATATGGGCTAGAATCGACAATGAGCAGTTCTTC.

This clone turned up a few times. This chain joins TRBV16 and TRBJ2-7, with a possible D match to TRBD2 (5 bases). The CDR3 is made up of 10 amino acids. V gave up 6 bases and J gave up 7 bases, with 7 bases separating them. Germline V gene sequence: CDR1 KGHSY, CDR2 FQNENV. The CDR3 spells CASSAGEQYF. The CDR3 bases are TGTGCCAGCAGTGCGGGTGAGCAGTACTTC.

DNA of the CDR3: TGTGCTAGTACGAGGGGGGCCTTATCTGGAAGTGAGCAGTTCTTC. Translation: CASTRGALSGSEQFF. This rearrangement joins TRBV12-5 to TRBJ2-1, with D perhaps matching TRBD1 or TRBD2 (6 bases each). CDR1 and CDR2 from the germline V gene are LGHNT and FRNRAP. V was pared by 8 bases and J by 9 bases, with 23 bases between. This CDR3 comprises 15 residues.

By its share, this clone is medium-sized. The CDR3 DNA reads TGTGCCAGTAGTTCGCCTAGCGGGGGGGCGCTCCGTATGGCAGATACGCAGTATTTT. It codes for CASSSPSGGALRMADTQYF. V and J are TRBV19 and TRBJ2-3; TRBD2 aligns across 12 bases. Germline V gene data show CDR1 as LNHDA and CDR2 as SQIVND (reference sequence). The CDR3 has 19 amino acids. V shed 5 bases, J shed 4 bases, and the junction held 16 bases outside the gene matches.

The rearrangement links TRBV11-3 to TRBJ2-7, with TRBD2 identical over 13 bases. This CDR3 region has 18 residues. After removal of 0 bases from V and 2 bases from J, the junction contained 7 bases not matched to a gene. Germline-derived CDR1 and CDR2 are SGHNT and YENEEA. CDR3 loop: CASSLEGTSGAITYEQYF. In DNA form, the CDR3 reads TGTGCCAGCAGCTTAGAAGGGACTAGCGGGGCAATAACCTACGAGCAGTACTTC.

The J gene is TRBJ2-3, the V gene TRBV19; 7 positions match TRBD2. Germline CDR1 is LNHDA and CDR2 is SQIVND (reference sequence). The CDR3 extends over 14 amino acids. The junction had 6 bases not matched to a gene; V was cut back by 6 bases and J by 3 bases. The chain's CDR3 is CASRLRLATDTQYF. In DNA, the CDR3 is TGTGCCAGTAGATTGCGACTAGCAACAGATACGCAGTATTTT.

This rearrangement joins TRBV11-3 to TRBJ2-1; D is undetermined. CDR3 length: 17 residues. Trimming pared 1 base from V and 2 bases from J, leaving 15 bases between. Germline CDR1 reads SGHNT; CDR2 reads YENEEA. The CDR3 DNA reads TGTGCCAGCAGCTTAGGCGAAGGTAGGGCCGCCTACAATGAGCAGTTCTTC. Protein sequence: CASSLGEGRAAYNEQFF.

The chain is built from TRBV4-1 and TRBJ2-7; weak D call: TRBD2 (5 bases). The V gene lost 0 bases and the J gene lost 2 bases, with 5 bases spanning the gap. Germline values: CDR1 MGHRA, CDR2 YSYEKL. The CDR3 loop spans 13 amino acids. The CDR3 loop reads CASSQERAYEQYF. DNA of the CDR3: TGCGCCAGCAGCCAAGAGCGGGCCTACGAGCAGTACTTC.

This clone was seen more than once but under ten times. The chain recombines TRBV11-3 with TRBJ1-1; tentative D call: TRBD1 (6 bases). Germline assignment: CDR1 SGHNT and CDR2 YENEEA. V shed 5 bases and J shed 0 bases, with 13 bases lying between them. This CDR3 comprises 15 residues. DNA for the CDR3: TGTGCCAGCAGCCTAAGGACAGACATGAACACTGAAGCTTTCTTT. It codes for CASSLRTDMNTEAFF.

The chain joins TRBV29-1 to TRBJ2-5; the D gene is possibly TRBD2 (6 bases). Per the germline V gene, CDR1 is SQVTM and CDR2 is ANQGSEA. The CDR3 spans 13 residues. Trimming stripped 4 bases from V and 5 bases from J, with 14 bases between. The CDR3 is CSVAVGGRETQYF. The CDR3 DNA reads as TGCAGCGTTGCGGTCGGGGGAAGGGAGACCCAGTACTTC.

This clone has only a few counts. The V gene is TRBV6-7, the J gene TRBJ2-5; D may be TRBD1 (6 bases). TRBV6-7 is sorted into the ORF group, with uncertain function. The CDR3 sequence is 13 residues long. V lost 7 bases, J lost 2 bases, and 11 bases lay in between. The DNA for the CDR3 is TGTGCCAGCAATACAGGGCAGCAAGAGACCCAGTACTTC. Amino acid sequence: CASNTGQQETQYF.

The chain links TRBV6-8 to TRBJ2-5, with D perhaps matching TRBD2 (6 bases). The length of the CDR3 is 14 residues. The V end was cut by 6 bases, the J end by 0 bases, with 11 bases between. Germline V lookup: CDR1 MNHGY, CDR2 SAAAGT. The CDR3 nucleotides are TGTGCCAGCAGGGAACCGGGGGACCAAGAGACCCAGTACTTC. Amino acid sequence: CASREPGDQETQYF.

This clone was observed a few times. V usage is TRBV9 and J usage is TRBJ2-7; the match to TRBD2 covers 10 bases. This CDR3 has 15 amino acids. V lost 4 bases to trimming and J lost 1 base; unmatched junction nucleotides: 5. Germline V gives CDR1 SGDLS, CDR2 YYNGEE. The CDR3 DNA sequence: TGTGCCAGCAGCAGGCTAGCGGGGGAATCCTACGAGCAGTACTTC. Its protein product is CASSRLAGESYEQYF.

This clone was found a few times. V and J are TRBV6-8 and TRBJ2-7; D perhaps matches TRBD1 (5 bases). Looked up from germline, CDR1 is MNHGY and CDR2 is SAAAGT. V was clipped by 4 bases and J by 2 bases, with 9 bases between them. There are 13 residues in the CDR3. The CDR3 DNA reads TGTGCCAGCAGTTTTCAGGGTACCTACGAGCAGTACTTC. Its protein is CASSFQGTYEQYF.

The V and J genes are TRBV29-1 and TRBJ1-3; maybe TRBD1 (6 bases). The V gene lost 8 bases and the J gene lost 2 bases, with 10 bases spanning the gap. The CDR3 has 12 amino acids. Germline V gene sequence: CDR1 SQVTM, CDR2 ANQGSEA. In DNA, the CDR3 is TGCAGCATTAGGGGGGCTGGAAACACCATATATTTT. Residues: CSIRGAGNTIYF.

The rearrangement uses TRBV1 and TRBJ1-4; no DNA check was done on the table's D call, TRBD1. TRBV1 is a recognized pseudogene. There are 14 residues in the CDR3. The CDR3 protein is CASSQGQGNEKLFF. The CDR3 nucleotides read TGCGCCAGCAGCCAAGGACAGGGAAATGAAAAACTGTTTTTT.

This chain joins TRBV16 and TRBJ1-2, with D uncertain. This CDR3 is built from 13 residues. V was pared by 4 bases and J by 5 bases, with 11 bases between. Per germline, CDR1 KGHSY and CDR2 FQNENV. The CDR3 loop is CASSLADEYGYTF. CDR3 nucleotides: TGTGCCAGCAGCCTTGCCGACGAGTATGGCTACACCTTC. Looking up the rest from reference TRBV16 and TRBJ1-2 gives the full variable domain: GEEVAQTPKHLVRGEGQKAKLYCAPIKGHSYVFWYQQVLKNEFKFLISFQNENVFDETGMPKERFSAKCLPNSPCSLEIQATKLEDSAVYFCASSLADEYGYTFGSGTRLTVV.